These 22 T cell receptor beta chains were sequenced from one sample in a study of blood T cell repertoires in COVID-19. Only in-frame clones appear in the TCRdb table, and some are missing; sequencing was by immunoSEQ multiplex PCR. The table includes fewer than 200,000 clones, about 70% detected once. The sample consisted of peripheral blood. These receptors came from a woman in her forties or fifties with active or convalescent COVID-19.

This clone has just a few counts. The DNA of the CDR3 is TGTGCCAGCAGTTTTCAGGGTAACTACGAGCAGTACTTC. Protein: CASSFQGNYEQYF. The gene calls are TRBV12-3 or TRBV12-4 and TRBJ2-7; D is possibly TRBD1 (5 bases). This CDR3 region has 13 residues. The V end lost 3 bases, the J end lost 3 bases, and 9 bases lay between the germline ends.

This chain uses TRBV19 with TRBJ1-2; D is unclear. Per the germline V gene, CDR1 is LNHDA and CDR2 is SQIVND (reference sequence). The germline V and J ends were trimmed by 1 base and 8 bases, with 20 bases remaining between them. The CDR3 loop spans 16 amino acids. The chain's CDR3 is CASSIGPGPRSGGYTF. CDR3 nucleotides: TGTGCCAGTAGTATAGGACCTGGGCCCCGAAGCGGCGGCTACACCTTC.

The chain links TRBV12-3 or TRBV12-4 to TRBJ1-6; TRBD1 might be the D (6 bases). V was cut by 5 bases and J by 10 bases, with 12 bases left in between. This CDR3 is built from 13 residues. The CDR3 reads CASSRTAVSPLHF. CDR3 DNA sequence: TGTGCCAGCAGTCGGACAGCTGTGTCACCCCTCCACTTT.

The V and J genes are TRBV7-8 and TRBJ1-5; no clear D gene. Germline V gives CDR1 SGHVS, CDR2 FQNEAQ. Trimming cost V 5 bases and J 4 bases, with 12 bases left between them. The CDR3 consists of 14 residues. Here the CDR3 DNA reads TGTGCCAGCAGCATAAGGTCGGAGAATCAGCCCCAGCATTTT. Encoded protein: CASSIRSENQPQHF.

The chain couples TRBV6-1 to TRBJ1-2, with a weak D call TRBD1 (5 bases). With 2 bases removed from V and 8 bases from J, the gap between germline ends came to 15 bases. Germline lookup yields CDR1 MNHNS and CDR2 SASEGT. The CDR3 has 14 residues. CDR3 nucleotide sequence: TGTGCCAGCAGTGAAAGATCGCAGGGAGGGGGCTACACCTTC. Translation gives CASSERSQGGGYTF.

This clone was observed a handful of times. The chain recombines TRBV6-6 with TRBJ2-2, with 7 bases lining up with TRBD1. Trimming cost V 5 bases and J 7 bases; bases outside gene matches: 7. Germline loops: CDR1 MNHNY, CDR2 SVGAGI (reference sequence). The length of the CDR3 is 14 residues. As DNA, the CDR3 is TGTGCCAGCAGTGTACAGGGGCTTGGCGGGGAGCTGTTTTTT. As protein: CASSVQGLGGELFF.

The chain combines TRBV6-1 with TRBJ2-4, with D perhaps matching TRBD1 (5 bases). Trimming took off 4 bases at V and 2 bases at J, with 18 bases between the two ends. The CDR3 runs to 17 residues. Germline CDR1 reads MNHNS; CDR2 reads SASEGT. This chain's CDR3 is CASSVWGPPRSKNIQYF. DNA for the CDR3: TGTGCCAGCAGTGTTTGGGGCCCCCCCCGTTCCAAAAACATTCAGTACTTC.

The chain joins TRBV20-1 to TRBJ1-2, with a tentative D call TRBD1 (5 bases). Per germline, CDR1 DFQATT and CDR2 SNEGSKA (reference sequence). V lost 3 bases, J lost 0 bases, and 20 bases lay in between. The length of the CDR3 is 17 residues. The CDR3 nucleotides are TGCAGTGCTAGTAATTGGGCGGGGGGGTCTTCTAACTATGGCTACACCTTC. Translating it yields CSASNWAGGSSNYGYTF.

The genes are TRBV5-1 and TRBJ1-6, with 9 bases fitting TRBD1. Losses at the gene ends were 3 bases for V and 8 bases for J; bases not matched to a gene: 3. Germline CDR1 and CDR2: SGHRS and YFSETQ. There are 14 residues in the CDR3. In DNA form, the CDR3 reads TGCGCCAGCAGCTCCCGGACAGGGGATTCACCCCTCCACTTT. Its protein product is CASSSRTGDSPLHF.

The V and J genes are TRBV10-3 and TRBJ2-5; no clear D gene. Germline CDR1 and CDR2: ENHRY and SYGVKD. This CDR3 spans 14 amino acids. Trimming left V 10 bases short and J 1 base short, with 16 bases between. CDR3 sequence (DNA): TGTGCCACAACTCGACAAATTAGCCAAGAGACCCAGTACTTC. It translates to CATTRQISQETQYF.

CDR3 nucleotide sequence: TGTGCCAGCAGCTCCGGGACTAGCGGGAGATATGAGCAGTTCTTC. Protein: CASSSGTSGRYEQFF. V usage is TRBV7-8 and J usage is TRBJ2-1; 14 bases agree with TRBD2. The CDR3 consists of 15 residues. Trimming cost V 4 bases and J 8 bases; bases outside gene matches: 4. Germline values: CDR1 SGHVS, CDR2 FQNEAQ.

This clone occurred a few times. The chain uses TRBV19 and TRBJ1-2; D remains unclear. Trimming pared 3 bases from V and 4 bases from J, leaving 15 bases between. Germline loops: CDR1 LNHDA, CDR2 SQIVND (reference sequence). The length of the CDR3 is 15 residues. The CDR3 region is CASSISRVGGYGYTF. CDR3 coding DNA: TGTGCCAGTAGTATCTCGAGGGTGGGTGGCTATGGCTACACCTTC.

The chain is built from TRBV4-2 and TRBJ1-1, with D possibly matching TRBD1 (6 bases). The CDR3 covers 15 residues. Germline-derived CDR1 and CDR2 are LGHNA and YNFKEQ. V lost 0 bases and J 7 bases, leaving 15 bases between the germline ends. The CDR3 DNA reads TGTGCCAGCAGCCAAGAGGGGGGGGCAATGCATGAAGCTTTCTTT. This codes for CASSQEGGAMHEAFF.

The CDR3 sequence: CASSAGVTGGRFSTDTQYF. Written as DNA, the CDR3 is TGTGCCAGCAGCGCGGGTGTTACAGGGGGTAGGTTTAGCACAGATACGCAGTATTTT. The chain couples TRBV9 to TRBJ2-3, with 8 bases fitting TRBD1. In germline, CDR1 is SGDLS, CDR2 YYNGEE. V was clipped by 3 bases and J by 0 bases; unmatched bases: 15. This CDR3 region has 19 residues.

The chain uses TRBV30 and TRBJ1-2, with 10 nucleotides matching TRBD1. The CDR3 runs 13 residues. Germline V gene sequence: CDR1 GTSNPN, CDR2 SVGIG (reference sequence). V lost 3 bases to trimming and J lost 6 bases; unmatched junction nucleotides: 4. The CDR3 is CAWSRGTGDGYTF. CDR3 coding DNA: TGTGCCTGGAGCCGAGGGACAGGGGATGGCTACACCTTC.

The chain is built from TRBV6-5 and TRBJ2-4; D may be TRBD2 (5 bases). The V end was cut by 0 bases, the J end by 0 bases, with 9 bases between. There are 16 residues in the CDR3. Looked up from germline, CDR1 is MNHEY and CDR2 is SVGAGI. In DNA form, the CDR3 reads TGTGCCAGCAGTTACTCGATCGGGGTAGCCAAAAACATTCAGTACTTC. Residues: CASSYSIGVAKNIQYF.

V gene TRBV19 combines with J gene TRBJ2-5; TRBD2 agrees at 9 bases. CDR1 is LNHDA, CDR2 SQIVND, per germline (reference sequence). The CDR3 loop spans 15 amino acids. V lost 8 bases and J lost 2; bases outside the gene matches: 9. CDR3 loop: CASRSGAGGQETQYF. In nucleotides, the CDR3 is TGTGCCAGTCGTTCCGGGGCGGGGGGGCAAGAGACCCAGTACTTC.

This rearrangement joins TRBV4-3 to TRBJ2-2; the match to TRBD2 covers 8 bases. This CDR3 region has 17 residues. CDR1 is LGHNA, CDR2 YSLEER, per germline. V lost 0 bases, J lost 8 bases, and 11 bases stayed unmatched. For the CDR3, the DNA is TGCGCCAGCAGCCAAGAAAGGGCGCGGGGGGCTTTAGGGGAGCTGTTTTTT. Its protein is CASSQERARGALGELFF.

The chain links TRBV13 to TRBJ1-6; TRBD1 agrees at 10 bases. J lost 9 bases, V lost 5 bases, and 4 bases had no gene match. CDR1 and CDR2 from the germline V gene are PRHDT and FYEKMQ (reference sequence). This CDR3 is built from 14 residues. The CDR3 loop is CASSRQGASSPLHF. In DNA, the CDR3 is TGTGCCAGCAGCCGACAGGGGGCGAGTTCACCCCTCCACTTT.

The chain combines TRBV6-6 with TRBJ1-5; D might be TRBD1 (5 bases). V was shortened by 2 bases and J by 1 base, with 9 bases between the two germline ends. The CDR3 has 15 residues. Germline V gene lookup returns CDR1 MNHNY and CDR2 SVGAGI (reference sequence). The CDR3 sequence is CASSYPGGSNQPQHF. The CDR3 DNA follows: TGTGCCAGCAGTTACCCCGGGGGAAGCAATCAGCCCCAGCATTTT.

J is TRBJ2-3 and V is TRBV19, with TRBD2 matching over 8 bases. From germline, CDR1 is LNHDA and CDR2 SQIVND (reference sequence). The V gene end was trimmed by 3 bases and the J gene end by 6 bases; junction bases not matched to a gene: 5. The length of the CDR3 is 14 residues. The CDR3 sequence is CASSIYGRGDTQYF. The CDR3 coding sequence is TGTGCCAGTAGTATCTACGGGAGGGGGGATACGCAGTATTTT.

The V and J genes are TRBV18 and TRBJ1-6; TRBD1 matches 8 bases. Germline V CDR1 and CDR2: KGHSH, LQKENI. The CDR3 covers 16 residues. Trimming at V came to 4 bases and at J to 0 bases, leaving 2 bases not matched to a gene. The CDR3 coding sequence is TGTGCCAGCTCACGGGACAGGAGCTCCTATAATTCACCCCTCCACTTT. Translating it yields CASSRDRSSYNSPLHF.